This TCR beta chain was sequenced in a study of control samples from healthy donors and cancer patients (dated by TCRdb to 2019 to 2021). The CDR3 numbers 16 residues from cysteine through phenylalanine. The retained sequence is limited to the CDR3, 48 bases, with the frame set at the first base. V was cut back by 0 bases and J by 1 base, leaving a gap of 12 bases between them. CDR1 and CDR2, per the germline V gene, are SNHLY and FYNNEI. Worth noting for this clone: The clone's antigen remains unknown. No base qualities exist here, and no much larger clone lies one base off it.

Libraries were constructed by the immunoSEQ multiplex PCR assay. Not all clones reach the TCRdb copy of this immuneACCESS table, which keeps in-frame sequences only. Checked studies attribute under half of the gap to unresolved V genes and leave the rest unexplained. Within this sample are fewer than 65,000 clones, with 80% of them counted one time only. Around 10% of the sample is held by the ten biggest clonotypes. The V and J genes are TRBV2 and TRBJ2-5, and perhaps TRBD2 as D gene, on 6 matching bases. Sequenced input: blood. The receptor was derived from a man aged 70-80 years in good health. The sequence in DNA is TGTGCCAGCAGTGAAGCGCTTGGGCGGGGCCAAGAGACCCAGTACTTC. This encodes CASSEALGRGQETQYF.